The 8 T cell receptor beta chains reported below all come from one sample, sequenced in a study of control samples from healthy donors and cancer patients. The repertoire was sequenced with immunoSEQ multiplex PCR; TCRdb's copy has only in-frame clones and lacks some. The repertoire holds 210,000 or so clones, with about 89% as singletons. Sequenced: blood. These receptors all come from a man aged 25 to 45 in good health.

This clone has only a few counts. The chain couples TRBV2 to TRBJ1-3; TRBD1 is a possible D gene (6 bases). CDR1 and CDR2 from the germline V gene are SNHLY and FYNNEI. The CDR3 has 13 residues. Trimming stripped 6 bases from V and 3 bases from J, with 9 bases between. CDR3 loop: CASSTGLGNTIYF. Written as DNA, the CDR3 is TGTGCCAGCAGCACAGGGCTTGGAAACACCATATATTTT. Combining the CDR3 with reference TRBV2 and TRBJ1-3 gives the whole variable domain EPEVTQTPSHQVTQMGQEVILRCVPISNHLYFYWYRQILGQKVEFLVSFYNNEISEKSEIFDDQFSVERPDGSNFTLKIRSTKLEDSAMYFCASSTGLGNTIYFGEGSWLTVV.

The chain has TRBV4-2 and TRBJ1-4, with D maybe TRBD1 (5 bases). This CDR3 spans 15 amino acids. The V gene's germline CDR1 is LGHNA and CDR2 YNFKEQ. The germline V and J ends were trimmed by 7 bases and 0 bases, with 12 bases remaining between them. CDR3 nucleotides: TGTGCCAGCACCAAAGACAGCTCAACTAATGAAAAACTGTTTTTT. Translating it yields CASTKDSSTNEKLFF.

This rearrangement joins TRBV6-2 or TRBV6-3 to TRBJ2-7, with no clear D. Germline CDR1 and CDR2: MNHEY and SVGEGT. V lost 2 bases to trimming and J lost 6 bases, with 2 bases between them. The CDR3 totals 10 residues. Here the CDR3 DNA reads TGTGCCAGCAGTTACCGCGAGCAGTACTTC. Translating gives CASSYREQYF.

In DNA, the CDR3 is TGTGCCACCAGTGATTCCCGGACAGCTACAACATCCTTTGAGCAGTTCTTC. The encoded protein is CATSDSRTATTSFEQFF. This sequence joins TRBV24-1 and TRBJ2-1; possible D gene TRBD1, 6 bases. Germline V CDR1 and CDR2: KGHDR, SFDVKD. V was pared by 2 bases and J by 9 bases, with 22 bases between. The CDR3 sequence is 17 residues long.

This chain joins TRBV12-3 or TRBV12-4 and TRBJ2-7; the D gene is possibly TRBD1 (5 bases). The CDR3 has 13 residues. V lost 5 bases, J lost 5 bases, and 13 bases lay in between. CDR3 DNA: TGTGCCAGCAGTGTGGGCCAACAGGACGAGCAGTACTTC. Translated: CASSVGQQDEQYF.

The chain recombines TRBV7-3 with TRBJ2-1; 9 bases align to TRBD2. The CDR3 is made up of 16 amino acids. After removal of 0 bases from V and 2 bases from J, the junction contained 2 bases not matched to a gene. CDR1 is SGHTA, CDR2 FQGTGA, per germline. The CDR3 DNA sequence: TGTGCCAGCAGCTTAACCATAGCGGGGGCCTACAATGAGCAGTTCTTC. It yields the protein CASSLTIAGAYNEQFF.

The chain uses TRBV27 and TRBJ1-6; a possible D gene is TRBD1 (6 bases). There are 15 residues in the CDR3. Germline CDR1 reads MNHEY; CDR2 reads SMNVEV (reference sequence). V lost 5 bases, J lost 9 bases, and 17 bases lay in between. This CDR3 is CASSPTGRASSPLHF. CDR3 bases: TGTGCCAGCAGTCCCACAGGGAGAGCGTCTTCACCCCTCCACTTT.

The chain is built from TRBV5-1 and TRBJ2-5; no definite D call. V gave up 3 bases and J gave up 4 bases, with 16 bases separating them. The germline CDR1 and CDR2 sequences are SGHRS and YFSETQ. The length of the CDR3 is 15 residues. The CDR3 DNA sequence: TGCGCCAGCAGCTACAGAAGGACCCAGTCAGAGACCCAGTACTTC. The encoded protein is CASSYRRTQSETQYF.